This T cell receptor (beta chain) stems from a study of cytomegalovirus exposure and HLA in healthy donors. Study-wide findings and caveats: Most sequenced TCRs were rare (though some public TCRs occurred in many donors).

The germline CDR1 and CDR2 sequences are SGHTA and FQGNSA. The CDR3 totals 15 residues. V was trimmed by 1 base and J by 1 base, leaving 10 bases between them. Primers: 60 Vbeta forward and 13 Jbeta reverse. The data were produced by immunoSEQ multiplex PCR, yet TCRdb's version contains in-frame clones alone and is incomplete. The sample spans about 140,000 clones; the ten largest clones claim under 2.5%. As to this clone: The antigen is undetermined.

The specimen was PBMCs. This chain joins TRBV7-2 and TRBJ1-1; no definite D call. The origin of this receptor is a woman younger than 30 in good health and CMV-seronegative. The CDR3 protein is CASSLVRAGNTEAFF. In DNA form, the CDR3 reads TGTGCCAGCAGCTTAGTCCGGGCGGGGAACACTGAAGCTTTCTTT.